The sequence of this T cell receptor (beta chain) was determined in a study of sequential checkpoint blockade in melanoma. Data came from immunoSEQ multiplex PCR; TCRdb stores just in-frame clones and leaves some out. The sample has over 25,000 clones; more than 65% are singletons. The CDR3 is 18 residues long. Looked up from germline, CDR1 is SGHRS and CDR2 is YFSETQ. J lost 4 bases, V lost 4 bases, and 15 bases had no gene match. Treatment described: randomized to nivolumab then ipilimumab (arm A) or the reverse (arm B). Live CD3+CD8+ CD19− CD56− cells were sorted from PBMCs. Specimen: CD8+ T cells sorted from blood (inferred from file names), collected from a patient given nivolumab and ipilimumab in sequence. The TCR comes from a human donor with melanoma. This chain links TRBV5-1 with TRBJ2-3; 10 bases line up with TRBD2. For the CDR3, the DNA is TGCGCCAGCAGCCCAAACCTACTAGCGGGGATGTTCTCAGATACGCAGTATTTT. Translated: CASSPNLLAGMFSDTQYF.